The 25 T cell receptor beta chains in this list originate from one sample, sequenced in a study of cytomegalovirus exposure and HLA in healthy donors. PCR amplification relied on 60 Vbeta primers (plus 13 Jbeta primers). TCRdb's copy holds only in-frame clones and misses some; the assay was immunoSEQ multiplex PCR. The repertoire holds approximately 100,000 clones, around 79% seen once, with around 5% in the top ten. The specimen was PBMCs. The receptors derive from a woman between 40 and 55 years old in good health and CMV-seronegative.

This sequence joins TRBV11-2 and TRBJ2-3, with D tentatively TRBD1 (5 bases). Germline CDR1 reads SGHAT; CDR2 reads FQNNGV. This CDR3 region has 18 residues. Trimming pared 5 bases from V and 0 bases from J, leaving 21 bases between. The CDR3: CASSTRDVGDGSTDTQYF. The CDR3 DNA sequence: TGTGCCAGCAGCACCCGAGACGTAGGGGATGGGAGCACAGATACGCAGTATTTT.

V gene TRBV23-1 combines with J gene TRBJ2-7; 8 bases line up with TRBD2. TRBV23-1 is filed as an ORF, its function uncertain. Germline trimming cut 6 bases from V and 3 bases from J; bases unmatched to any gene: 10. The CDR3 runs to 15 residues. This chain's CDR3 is CASSPGRGFRYEQYF. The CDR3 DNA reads TGCGCCAGCAGCCCCGGGAGGGGATTTCGCTACGAGCAGTACTTC.

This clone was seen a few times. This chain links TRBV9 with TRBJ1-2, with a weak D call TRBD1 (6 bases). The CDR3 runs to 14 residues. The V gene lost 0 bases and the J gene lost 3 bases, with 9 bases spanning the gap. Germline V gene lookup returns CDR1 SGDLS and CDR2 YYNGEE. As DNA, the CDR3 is TGTGCCAGCAGCGTAGCTACAGGGCACTATGGCTACACCTTC. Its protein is CASSVATGHYGYTF.

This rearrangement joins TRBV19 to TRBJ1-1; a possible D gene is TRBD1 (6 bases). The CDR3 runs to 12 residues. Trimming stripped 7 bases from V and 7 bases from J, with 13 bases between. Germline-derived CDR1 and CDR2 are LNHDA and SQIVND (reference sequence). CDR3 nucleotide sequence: TGTGCCAGTATCCAGGGGTGGGATGAAGCTTTCTTT. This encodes CASIQGWDEAFF.

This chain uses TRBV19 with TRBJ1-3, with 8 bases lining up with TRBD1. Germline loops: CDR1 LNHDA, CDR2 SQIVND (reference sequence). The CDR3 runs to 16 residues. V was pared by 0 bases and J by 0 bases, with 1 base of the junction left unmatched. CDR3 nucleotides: TGTGCCAGTAGTATAGACCAGGGGGCCTCTGGAAACACCATATATTTT. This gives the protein CASSIDQGASGNTIYF.

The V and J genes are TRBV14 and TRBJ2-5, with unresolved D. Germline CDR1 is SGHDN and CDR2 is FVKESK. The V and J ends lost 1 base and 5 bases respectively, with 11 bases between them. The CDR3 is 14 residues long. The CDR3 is CASSQVSNRETQYF. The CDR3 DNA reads TGTGCCAGCAGCCAAGTTTCCAATCGGGAGACCCAGTACTTC.

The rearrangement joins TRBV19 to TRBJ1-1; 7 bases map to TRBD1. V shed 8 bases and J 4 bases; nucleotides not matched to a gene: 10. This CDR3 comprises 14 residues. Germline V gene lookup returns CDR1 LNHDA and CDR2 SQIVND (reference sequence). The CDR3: CASGRGRGSTEAFF. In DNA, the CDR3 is TGTGCCAGTGGAAGGGGCAGGGGGTCCACTGAAGCTTTCTTT.

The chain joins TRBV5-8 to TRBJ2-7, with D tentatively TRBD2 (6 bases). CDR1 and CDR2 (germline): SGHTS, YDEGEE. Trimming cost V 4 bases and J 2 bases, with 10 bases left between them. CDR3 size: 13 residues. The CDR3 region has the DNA TGTGCCAGCAGCCGGGACTCAGCCTACGAGCAGTACTTC. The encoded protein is CASSRDSAYEQYF.

The CDR3 DNA reads TGTGCCAGCAGTTCCAGGACAGGGGGAGAGCAGTACTTC. Its translation: CASSSRTGGEQYF. The V gene is TRBV27, the J gene TRBJ2-7; 10 bases align to TRBD1. This CDR3 contains 13 residues. After removal of 4 bases from V and 7 bases from J, the junction contained 4 bases not matched to a gene. From germline, CDR1 is MNHEY and CDR2 SMNVEV (reference sequence).

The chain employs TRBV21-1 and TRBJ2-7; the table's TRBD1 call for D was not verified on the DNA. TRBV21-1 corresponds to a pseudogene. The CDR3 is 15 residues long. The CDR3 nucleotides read TGTGCCAGCAGCAAAGTGAACAGGTTGACCTACGAGCAGTACTTC. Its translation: CASSKVNRLTYEQYF.

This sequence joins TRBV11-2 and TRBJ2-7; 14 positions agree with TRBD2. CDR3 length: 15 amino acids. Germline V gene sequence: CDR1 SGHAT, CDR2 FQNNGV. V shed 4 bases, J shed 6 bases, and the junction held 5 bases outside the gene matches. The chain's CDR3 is CASSSRLAGGVEQYF. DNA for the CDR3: TGTGCCAGCAGCTCGAGACTAGCGGGGGGGGTCGAGCAGTACTTC. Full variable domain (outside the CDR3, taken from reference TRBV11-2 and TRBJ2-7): EAGVAQSPRYKIIEKRQSVAFWCNPISGHATLYWYQQILGQGPKLLIQFQNNGVVDDSQLPKDRFSAERLKGVDSTLKIQPAKLEDSAVYLCASSSRLAGGVEQYFGPGTRLTVT.

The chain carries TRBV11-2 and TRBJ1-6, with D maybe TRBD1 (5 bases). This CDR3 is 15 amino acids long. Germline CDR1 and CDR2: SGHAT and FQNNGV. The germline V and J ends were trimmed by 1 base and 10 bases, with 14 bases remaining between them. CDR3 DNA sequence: TGTGCCAGCAGCTTAGCTGCCAGGGTTGACTCACCCCTCCACTTT. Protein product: CASSLAARVDSPLHF.

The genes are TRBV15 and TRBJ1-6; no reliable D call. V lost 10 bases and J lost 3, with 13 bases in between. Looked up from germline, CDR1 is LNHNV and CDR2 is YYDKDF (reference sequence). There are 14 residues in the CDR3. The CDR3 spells CAISRGNYNSPLHF. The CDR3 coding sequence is TGTGCCATAAGCCGGGGAAACTATAATTCACCCCTCCACTTT.

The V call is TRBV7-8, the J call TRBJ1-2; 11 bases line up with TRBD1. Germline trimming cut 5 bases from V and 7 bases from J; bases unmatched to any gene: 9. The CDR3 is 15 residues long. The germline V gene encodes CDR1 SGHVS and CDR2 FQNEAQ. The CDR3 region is CASSTGQGGMSGYTF. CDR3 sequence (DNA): TGTGCCAGCAGCACGGGACAGGGGGGGATGAGTGGCTACACCTTC.

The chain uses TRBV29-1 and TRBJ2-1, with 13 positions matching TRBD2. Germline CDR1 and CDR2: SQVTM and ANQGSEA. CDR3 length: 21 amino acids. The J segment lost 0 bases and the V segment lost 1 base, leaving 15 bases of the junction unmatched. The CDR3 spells CSVEGSRRTSGGFSSYNEQFF. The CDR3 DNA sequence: TGCAGCGTTGAAGGGTCTCGGCGGACTAGCGGGGGATTTAGCTCCTACAATGAGCAGTTCTTC.

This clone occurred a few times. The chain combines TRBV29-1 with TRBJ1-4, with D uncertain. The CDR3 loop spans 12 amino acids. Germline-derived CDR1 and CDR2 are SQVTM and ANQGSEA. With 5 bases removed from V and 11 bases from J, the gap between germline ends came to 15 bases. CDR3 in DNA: TGCAGCGTTTCGGGTAATTACAACAAACTGTTTTTT. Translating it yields CSVSGNYNKLFF.

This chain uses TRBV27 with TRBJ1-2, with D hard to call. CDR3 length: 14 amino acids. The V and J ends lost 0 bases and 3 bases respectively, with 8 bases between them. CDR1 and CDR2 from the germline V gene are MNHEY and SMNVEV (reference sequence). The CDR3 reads CASSLSYGDYGYTF. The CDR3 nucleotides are TGTGCCAGCAGTTTATCGTACGGGGACTATGGCTACACCTTC.

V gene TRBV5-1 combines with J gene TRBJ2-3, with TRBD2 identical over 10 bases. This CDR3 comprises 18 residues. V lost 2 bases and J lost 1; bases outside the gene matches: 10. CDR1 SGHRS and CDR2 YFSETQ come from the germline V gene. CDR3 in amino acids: CASSLGGVAGGRTDTQYF. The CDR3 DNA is TGCGCCAGCAGCTTAGGTGGGGTAGCGGGGGGTCGCACAGATACGCAGTATTTT.

CDR3 region: CASSDGGVDTGELFF. The CDR3 DNA reads TGTGCCAGCAGTGACGGGGGGGTCGACACCGGGGAGCTGTTTTTT. The chain joins TRBV6-4 to TRBJ2-2; 7 bases are shared with TRBD2. Germline lookup yields CDR1 MRHNA and CDR2 SNTAGT. This CDR3 contains 15 residues. V was pared by 2 bases and J by 3 bases, with 3 bases of the junction left unmatched.

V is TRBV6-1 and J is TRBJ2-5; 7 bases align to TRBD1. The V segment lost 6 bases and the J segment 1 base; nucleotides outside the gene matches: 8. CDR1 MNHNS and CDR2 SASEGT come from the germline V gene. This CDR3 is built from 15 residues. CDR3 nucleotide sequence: TGTGCCAGCAGGATCCGGGACAGATTCCAAGAGACCCAGTACTTC. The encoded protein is CASRIRDRFQETQYF.

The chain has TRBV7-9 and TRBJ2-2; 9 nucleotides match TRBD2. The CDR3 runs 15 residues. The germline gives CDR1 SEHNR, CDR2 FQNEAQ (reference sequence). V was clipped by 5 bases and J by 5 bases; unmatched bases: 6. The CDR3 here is CASSRTAGGTGELFF. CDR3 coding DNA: TGTGCCAGCAGCCGAACAGCGGGGGGTACCGGGGAGCTGTTTTTT.

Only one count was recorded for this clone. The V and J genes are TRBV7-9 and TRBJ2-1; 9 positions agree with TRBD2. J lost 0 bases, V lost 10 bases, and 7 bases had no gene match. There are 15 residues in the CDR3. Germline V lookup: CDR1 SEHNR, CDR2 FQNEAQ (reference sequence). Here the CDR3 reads CATQAGGSSYNEQFF. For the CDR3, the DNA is TGTGCCACCCAAGCGGGGGGAAGCTCCTACAATGAGCAGTTCTTC.

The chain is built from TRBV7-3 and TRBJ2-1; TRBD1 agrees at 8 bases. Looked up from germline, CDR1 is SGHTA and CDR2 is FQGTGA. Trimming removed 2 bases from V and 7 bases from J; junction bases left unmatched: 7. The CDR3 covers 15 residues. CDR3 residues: CASSLGQGAGNEQFF. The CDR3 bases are TGTGCCAGCAGCTTAGGGCAGGGGGCAGGGAATGAGCAGTTCTTC. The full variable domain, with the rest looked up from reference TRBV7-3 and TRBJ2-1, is GAGVSQTPSNKVTEKGKYVELRCDPISGHTALYWYRQSLGQGPEFLIYFQGTGAADDSGLPNDRFFAVRPEGSVSTLKIQRTERGDSAVYLCASSLGQGAGNEQFFGPGTRLTVL.

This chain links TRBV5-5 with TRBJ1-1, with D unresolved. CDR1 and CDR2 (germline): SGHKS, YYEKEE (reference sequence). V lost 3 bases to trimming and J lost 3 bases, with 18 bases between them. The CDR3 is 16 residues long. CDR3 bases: TGTGCCAGCAGCTGGGCGGTCCCGCGGGGTGACACTGAAGCTTTCTTT. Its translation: CASSWAVPRGDTEAFF.

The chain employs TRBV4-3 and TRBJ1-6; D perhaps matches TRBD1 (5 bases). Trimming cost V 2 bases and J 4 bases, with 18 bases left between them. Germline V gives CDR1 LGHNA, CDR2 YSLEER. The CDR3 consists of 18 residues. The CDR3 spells CASSQFKPDIGYNSPLHF. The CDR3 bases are TGCGCCAGCAGCCAATTTAAGCCGGACATCGGATATAATTCACCCCTCCACTTT.